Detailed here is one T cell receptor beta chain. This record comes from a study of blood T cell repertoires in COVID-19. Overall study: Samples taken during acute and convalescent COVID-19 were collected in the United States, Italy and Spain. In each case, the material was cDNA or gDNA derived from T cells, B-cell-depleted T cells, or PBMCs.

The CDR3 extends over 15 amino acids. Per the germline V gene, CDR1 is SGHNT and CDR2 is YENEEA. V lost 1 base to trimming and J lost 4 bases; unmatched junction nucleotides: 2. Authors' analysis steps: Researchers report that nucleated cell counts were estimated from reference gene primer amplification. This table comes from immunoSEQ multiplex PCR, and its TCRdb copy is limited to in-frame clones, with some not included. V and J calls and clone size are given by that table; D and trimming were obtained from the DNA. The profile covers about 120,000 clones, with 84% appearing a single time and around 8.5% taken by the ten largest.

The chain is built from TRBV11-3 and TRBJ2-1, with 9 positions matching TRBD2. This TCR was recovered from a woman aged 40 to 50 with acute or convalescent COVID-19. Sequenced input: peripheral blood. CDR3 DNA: TGTGCCAGCAGCTTAGGGACTAGCGCGTACAATGAGCAGTTCTTC. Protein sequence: CASSLGTSAYNEQFF.